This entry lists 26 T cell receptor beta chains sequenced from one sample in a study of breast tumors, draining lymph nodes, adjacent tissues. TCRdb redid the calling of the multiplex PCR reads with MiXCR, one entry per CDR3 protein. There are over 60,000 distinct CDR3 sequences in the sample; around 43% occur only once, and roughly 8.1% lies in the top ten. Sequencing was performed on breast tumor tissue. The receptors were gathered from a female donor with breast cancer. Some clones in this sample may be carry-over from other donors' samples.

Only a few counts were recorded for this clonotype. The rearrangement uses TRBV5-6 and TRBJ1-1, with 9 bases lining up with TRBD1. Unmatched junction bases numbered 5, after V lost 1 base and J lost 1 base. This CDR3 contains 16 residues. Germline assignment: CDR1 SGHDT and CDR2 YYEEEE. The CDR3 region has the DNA TGTGCCAGCAGCTTGACAGGGGGCGGGTGGAACACTGAAGCTTTCTTT. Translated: CASSLTGGGWNTEAFF.

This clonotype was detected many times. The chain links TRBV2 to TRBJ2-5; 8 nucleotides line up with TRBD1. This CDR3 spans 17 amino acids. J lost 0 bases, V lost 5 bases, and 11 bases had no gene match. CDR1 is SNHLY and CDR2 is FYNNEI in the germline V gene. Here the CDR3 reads CASSINLRDRYQETQYF. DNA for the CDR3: TGTGCCAGCAGTATAAATCTCCGGGACAGGTACCAAGAGACCCAGTACTTC. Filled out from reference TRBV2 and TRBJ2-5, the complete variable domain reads EPEVTQTPSHQVTQMGQEVILRCVPISNHLYFYWYRQILGQKVEFLVSFYNNEISEKSEIFDDQFSVERPDGSNFTLKIRSTKLEDSAMYFCASSINLRDRYQETQYFGPGTRLLVL.

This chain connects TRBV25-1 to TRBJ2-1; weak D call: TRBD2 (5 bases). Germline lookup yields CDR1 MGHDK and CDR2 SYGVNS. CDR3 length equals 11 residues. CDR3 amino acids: CASGLPHEQFF. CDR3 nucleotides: TGTGCTAGTGGACTCCCCCATGAGCAGTTCTTC.

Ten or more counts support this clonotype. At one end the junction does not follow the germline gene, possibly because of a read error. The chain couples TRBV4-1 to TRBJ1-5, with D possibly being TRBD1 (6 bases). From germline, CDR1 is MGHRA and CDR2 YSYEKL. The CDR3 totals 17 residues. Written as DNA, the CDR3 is TGCGCCAGCAGCCACTCGGGGGGGCGCCGTTCCAATCAGCTCCAGCATTTT. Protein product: CASSHSGGRRSNQLQHF.

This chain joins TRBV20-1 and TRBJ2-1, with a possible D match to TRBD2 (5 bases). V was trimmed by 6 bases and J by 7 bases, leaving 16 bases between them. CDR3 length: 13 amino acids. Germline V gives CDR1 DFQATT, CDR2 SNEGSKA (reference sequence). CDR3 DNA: TGCAGTGCCGAAGCGGCGGAACCAAATGAGCAGTTCTTC. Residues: CSAEAAEPNEQFF.

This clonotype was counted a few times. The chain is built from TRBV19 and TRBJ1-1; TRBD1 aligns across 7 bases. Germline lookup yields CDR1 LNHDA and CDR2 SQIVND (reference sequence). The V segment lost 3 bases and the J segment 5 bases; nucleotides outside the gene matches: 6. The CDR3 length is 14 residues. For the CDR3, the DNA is TGTGCCAGTAGTATGGCAGGGGGGGGTACTGAAGCTTTCTTT. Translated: CASSMAGGGTEAFF.

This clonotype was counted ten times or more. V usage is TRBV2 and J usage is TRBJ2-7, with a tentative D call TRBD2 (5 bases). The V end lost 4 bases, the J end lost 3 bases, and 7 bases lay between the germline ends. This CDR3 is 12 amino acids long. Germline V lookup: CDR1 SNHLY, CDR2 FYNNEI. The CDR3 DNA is TGTGCCAGCAGTGGACTACACTACGAGCAGTACTTC. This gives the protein CASSGLHYEQYF.

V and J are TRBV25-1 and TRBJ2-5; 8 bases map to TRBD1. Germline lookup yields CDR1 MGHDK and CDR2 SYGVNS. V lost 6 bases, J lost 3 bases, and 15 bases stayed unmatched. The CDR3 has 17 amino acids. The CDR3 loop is CASRDRGRLLGEETQYF. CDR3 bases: TGTGCCAGCAGAGACAGGGGACGCTTACTGGGGGAAGAGACCCAGTACTTC.

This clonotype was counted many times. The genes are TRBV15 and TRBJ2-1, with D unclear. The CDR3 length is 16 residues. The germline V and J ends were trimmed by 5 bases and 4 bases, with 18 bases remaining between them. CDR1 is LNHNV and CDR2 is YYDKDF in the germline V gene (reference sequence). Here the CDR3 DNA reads TGTGCCACCAGCGGGCGCCCCGGGCGCACATACAATGAGCAGTTCTTC. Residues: CATSGRPGRTYNEQFF.

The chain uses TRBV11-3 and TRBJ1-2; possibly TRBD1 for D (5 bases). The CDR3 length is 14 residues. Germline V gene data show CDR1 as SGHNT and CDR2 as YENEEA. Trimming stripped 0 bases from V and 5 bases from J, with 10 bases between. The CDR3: CASSLEPGGYGYTF. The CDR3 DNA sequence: TGTGCCAGCAGCTTAGAACCGGGGGGGTATGGCTACACCTTC.

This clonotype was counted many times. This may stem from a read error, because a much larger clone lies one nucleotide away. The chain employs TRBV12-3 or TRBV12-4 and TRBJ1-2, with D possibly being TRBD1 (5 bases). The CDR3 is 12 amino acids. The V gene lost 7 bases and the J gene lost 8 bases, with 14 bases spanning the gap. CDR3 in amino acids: CASTSQGAGYTF. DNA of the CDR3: TGTGCCAGCACGAGCCAGGGAGCCGGCTACACCTTC.

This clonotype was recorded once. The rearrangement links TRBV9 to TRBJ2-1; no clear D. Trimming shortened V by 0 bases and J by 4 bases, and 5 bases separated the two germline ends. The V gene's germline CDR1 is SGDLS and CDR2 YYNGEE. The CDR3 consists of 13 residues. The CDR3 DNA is TGTGCCAGCAGCGTAGAGGTGTACAATGAGCAGTTCTTC. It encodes CASSVEVYNEQFF. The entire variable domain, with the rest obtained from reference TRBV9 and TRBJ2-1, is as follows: DSGVTQTPKHLITATGQRVTLRCSPRSGDLSVYWYQQSLDQGLQFLIQYYNGEERAKGNILERFSAQQFPDLHSELNLSSLELGDSALYFCASSVEVYNEQFFGPGTRLTVL.

CDR3 loop: CASSLYRVGSEQFF. As DNA, the CDR3 is TGTGCCAGCAGCTTATATAGGGTGGGTAGTGAGCAGTTCTTC. The chain joins TRBV5-8 to TRBJ2-1; D is ambiguous. V shed 2 bases and J shed 9 bases, with 15 bases lying between them. The CDR3 is 14 residues long. Germline values: CDR1 SGHTS, CDR2 YDEGEE.

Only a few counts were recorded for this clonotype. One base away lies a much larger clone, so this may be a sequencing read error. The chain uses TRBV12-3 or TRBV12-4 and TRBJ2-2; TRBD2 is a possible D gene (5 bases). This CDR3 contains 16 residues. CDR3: CASSLRPKERTGELLF. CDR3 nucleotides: TGTGCCAGCAGTTTGAGGCCCAAGGAGCGCACCGGGGAGCTGCTTTTT.

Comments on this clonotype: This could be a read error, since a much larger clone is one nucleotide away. The CDR3 DNA reads TGTGCCAGCAGTTCTCTAGCGGGCACAGATACGCAGTATTTT. This translates into CASSSLAGTDTQYF. This chain uses TRBV28 with TRBJ2-3; 7 bases line up with TRBD2. The CDR3 is 14 amino acids. V lost 4 bases, J lost 1 base, and 2 bases stayed unmatched. Germline V CDR1 and CDR2: MDHEN, SYDVKM.

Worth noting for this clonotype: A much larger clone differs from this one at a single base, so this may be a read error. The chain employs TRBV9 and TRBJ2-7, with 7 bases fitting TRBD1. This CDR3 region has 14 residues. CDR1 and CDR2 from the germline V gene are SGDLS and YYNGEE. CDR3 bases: TGTGCCAGCAGCGTTGGGGACAGTCCTTACGAGCAGTCCTTC. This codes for CASSVGDSPYEQSF.

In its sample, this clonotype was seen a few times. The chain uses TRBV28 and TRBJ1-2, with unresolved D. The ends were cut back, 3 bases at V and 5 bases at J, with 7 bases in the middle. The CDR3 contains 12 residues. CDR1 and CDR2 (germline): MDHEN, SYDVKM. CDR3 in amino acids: CASSFFAYGYTF. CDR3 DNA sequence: TGTGCCAGCAGTTTCTTCGCGTATGGCTACACCTTC.

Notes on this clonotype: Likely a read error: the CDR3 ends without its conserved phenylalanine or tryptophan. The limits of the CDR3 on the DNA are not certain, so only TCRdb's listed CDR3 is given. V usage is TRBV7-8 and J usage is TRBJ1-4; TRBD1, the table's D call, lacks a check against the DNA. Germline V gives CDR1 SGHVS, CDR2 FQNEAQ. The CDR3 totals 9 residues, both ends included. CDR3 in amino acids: CASSNRAGV.

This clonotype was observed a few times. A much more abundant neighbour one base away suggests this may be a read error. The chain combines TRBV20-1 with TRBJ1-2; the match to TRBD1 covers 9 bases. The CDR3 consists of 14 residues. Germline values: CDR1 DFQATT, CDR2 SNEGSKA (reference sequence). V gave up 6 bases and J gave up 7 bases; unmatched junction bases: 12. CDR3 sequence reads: CSARGETGGSGYTF. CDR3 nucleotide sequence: TGCAGTGCCAGGGGGGAAACAGGGGGCTCTGGCTACACCTTC.

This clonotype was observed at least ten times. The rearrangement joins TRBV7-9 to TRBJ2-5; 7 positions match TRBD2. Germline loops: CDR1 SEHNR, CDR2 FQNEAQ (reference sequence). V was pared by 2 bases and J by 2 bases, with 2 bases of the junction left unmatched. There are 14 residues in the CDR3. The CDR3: CASSLRAGQETQYF. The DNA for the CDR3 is TGTGCCAGCAGCTTACGAGCGGGGCAAGAGACCCAGTACTTC.

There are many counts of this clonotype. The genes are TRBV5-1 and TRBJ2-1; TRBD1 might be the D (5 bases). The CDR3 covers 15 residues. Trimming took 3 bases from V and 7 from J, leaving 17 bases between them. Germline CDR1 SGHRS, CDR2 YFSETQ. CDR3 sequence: CASSSRIRTQNEQFF. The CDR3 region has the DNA TGCGCCAGCAGCTCCAGGATCCGGACACAAAATGAGCAGTTCTTC. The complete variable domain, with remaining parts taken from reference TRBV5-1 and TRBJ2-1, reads KAGVTQTPRYLIKTRGQQVTLSCSPISGHRSVSWYQQTPGQGLQFLFEYFSETQRNKGNFPGRFSGRQFSNSRSEMNVSTLELGDSALYLCASSSRIRTQNEQFFGPGTRLTVL.

The CDR3 region has the DNA TGTGCCAGCAGGCCACCTAGCGGGAGGGCCTGGGAGACCCAGTACTTC. Amino acids: CASRPPSGRAWETQYF. The J gene is TRBJ2-5, the V gene TRBV6-2 or TRBV6-3; 12 bases align to TRBD2. This CDR3 has 16 residues. Germline V gene sequence: CDR1 MNHEY, CDR2 SVGEGT. J gave up 5 bases and V 6 bases, and 10 bases lay outside the gene matches.

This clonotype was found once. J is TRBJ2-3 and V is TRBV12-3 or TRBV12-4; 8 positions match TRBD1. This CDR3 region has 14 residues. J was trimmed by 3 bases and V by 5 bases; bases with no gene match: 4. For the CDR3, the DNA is TGTGCCAGCAGTACCAGGGGGCGGACAGATACGCAGTATTTT. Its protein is CASSTRGRTDTQYF.

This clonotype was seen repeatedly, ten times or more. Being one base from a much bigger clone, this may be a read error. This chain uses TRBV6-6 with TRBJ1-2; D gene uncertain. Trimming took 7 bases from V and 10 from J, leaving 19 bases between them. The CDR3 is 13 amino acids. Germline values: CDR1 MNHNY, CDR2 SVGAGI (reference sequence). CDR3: CASTRPTSPVYTF. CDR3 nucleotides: TGTGCCAGCACTCGCCCCACTTCGCCTGTCTACACCTTC.

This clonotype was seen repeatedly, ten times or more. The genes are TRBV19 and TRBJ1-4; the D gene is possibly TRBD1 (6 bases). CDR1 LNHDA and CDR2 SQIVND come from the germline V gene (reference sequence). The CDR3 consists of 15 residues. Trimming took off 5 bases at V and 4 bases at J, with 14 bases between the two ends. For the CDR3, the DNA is TGTGCCAGTAGTTTAGGGGGGTCGATTAATGAAAAACTGTTTTTT. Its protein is CASSLGGSINEKLFF.

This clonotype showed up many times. The CDR3 loop is CASNKEGLGTGELFF. CDR3 DNA: TGTGCCAGCAATAAGGAGGGGCTGGGCACCGGGGAGCTGTTTTTT. The gene calls are TRBV6-5 and TRBJ2-2; possibly TRBD2 for D (6 bases). The germline gives CDR1 MNHEY, CDR2 SVGAGI. Deletions cut 7 bases from V and 4 bases from J, with 16 bases between. The CDR3 consists of 15 residues.